This section outlines one TCR beta chain sequence together with its context. Its antigen is as yet unknown. This CDR3 is 13 amino acids long. After removal of 4 bases from V and 4 bases from J, the junction contained 3 bases not matched to a gene. CDR1 is SQVTM and CDR2 is ANQGSEA in the germline V gene. Individual cDNA molecules received unique molecular identifiers. TCRdb reprocessed the 5' RACE reads via MiXCR and lists one record per CDR3 protein. The sample has 70,000 to 75,000 distinct CDR3 sequences; approximately 14% are singletons. This entry is derived from a study of early T cells in non-severe SARS-CoV-2 infection. Study in general: Sequenced material consisted of bulk RNA (from unsorted whole blood), and chains were unpaired.

Study results and limitations: Private and CD4 specificities were missed by VDJdb matching, skewed to anti-spike CD8.

The J gene is TRBJ2-1, the V gene TRBV29-1; 8 positions match TRBD2. The sequencing sample was made of whole blood. This TCR came from an adult who was a healthcare worker with PCR-confirmed SARS-CoV-2 infection or an uninfected control (not recorded which). This CDR3 is CSVVAGGYNEQFF. CDR3 in DNA: TGCAGCGTTGTTGCGGGGGGTTACAATGAGCAGTTCTTC.